This entry lists 10 T cell receptor beta chains sequenced from one sample in a study of blood T cell repertoires in COVID-19. The assay was immunoSEQ multiplex PCR, and TCRdb's table has in-frame clones only and misses some. The sample holds approximately 290,000 clones; around 82% are singletons and the top ten take 15% to 19%. The sample comprised peripheral blood. The receptors originated from a person aged 70 to 79 with COVID-19, enrolled during active disease.

This rearrangement joins TRBV2 to TRBJ2-5; 7 nucleotides align to TRBD1. Germline V gene data show CDR1 as SNHLY and CDR2 as FYNNEI. This CDR3 is 14 amino acids long. J lost 5 bases, V lost 2 bases, and 5 bases had no gene match. CDR3 in amino acids: CASSEHRGGETQYF. The CDR3 bases are TGTGCCAGCAGTGAACACAGGGGTGGGGAGACCCAGTACTTC. Complete variable domain (other parts from reference TRBV2 and TRBJ2-5): EPEVTQTPSHQVTQMGQEVILRCVPISNHLYFYWYRQILGQKVEFLVSFYNNEISEKSEIFDDQFSVERPDGSNFTLKIRSTKLEDSAMYFCASSEHRGGETQYFGPGTRLLVL.

V gene TRBV7-9 combines with J gene TRBJ1-6, with 11 bases lining up with TRBD1. The CDR3 runs to 15 residues. V lost 5 bases, J lost 10 bases, and 7 bases stayed unmatched. Looked up from germline, CDR1 is SEHNR and CDR2 is FQNEAQ (reference sequence). The CDR3 sequence: CASSPGQGAGSPLHF. The CDR3 region has the DNA TGTGCCAGCAGCCCAGGACAGGGGGCAGGGTCACCCCTCCACTTT.

V and J are TRBV7-2 and TRBJ1-1; 9 nucleotides align to TRBD1. With 4 bases clipped from V and 11 bases from J, the junction kept 8 bases outside the gene matches. Germline V lookup: CDR1 SGHTA, CDR2 FQGNSA. CDR3 length: 13 amino acids. CDR3 region: CASSSLTTGGAFF. The CDR3 bases are TGTGCCAGCAGCTCTCTCACAACAGGGGGCGCTTTCTTT.

The rearrangement uses TRBV5-4 and TRBJ2-7; tentative D call: TRBD2 (5 bases). Germline assignment: CDR1 SGHNT and CDR2 YYREEE (reference sequence). This CDR3 is 13 amino acids long. Trimming shortened V by 0 bases and J by 7 bases, and 11 bases separated the two germline ends. The CDR3 DNA reads TGTGCCAGCAGCTTGGAACCGCCGGGGGAGCAGTACTTC. Its protein is CASSLEPPGEQYF.

The J gene is TRBJ2-3, the V gene TRBV11-2, with 9 positions matching TRBD2. The length of the CDR3 is 15 residues. The V gene end was trimmed by 8 bases and the J gene end by 2 bases; junction bases not matched to a gene: 8. The germline CDR1 and CDR2 sequences are SGHAT and FQNNGV. DNA for the CDR3: TGTGCCAGCCAAGGGGTAGCGGGGGTCACAGATACGCAGTATTTT. Protein sequence: CASQGVAGVTDTQYF.

J is TRBJ1-5 and V is TRBV24-1; 8 nucleotides line up with TRBD1. There are 13 residues in the CDR3. The germline gives CDR1 KGHDR, CDR2 SFDVKD. V lost 12 bases and J lost 7; bases outside the gene matches: 10. CDR3 in DNA: TGTGCCGCCCAGGACAGGGAAGGGCAGCCCCAGCATTTT. This encodes CAAQDREGQPQHF.

V usage is TRBV6-5 and J usage is TRBJ1-5; 8 nucleotides agree with TRBD1. This CDR3 spans 12 amino acids. Germline V lookup: CDR1 MNHEY, CDR2 SVGAGI. V was clipped by 8 bases and J by 5 bases; unmatched bases: 2. The CDR3: CASGTGDQPQHF. The CDR3 bases are TGTGCCAGCGGGACAGGAGATCAGCCCCAGCATTTT.

This clone was found once. The rearrangement uses TRBV5-4 and TRBJ2-5, with 8 bases lining up with TRBD2. Germline V gives CDR1 SGHNT, CDR2 YYREEE (reference sequence). Losses at the gene ends were 4 bases for V and 3 bases for J; bases not matched to a gene: 5. This CDR3 spans 14 amino acids. In DNA, the CDR3 is TGTGCCAGCAGCCGGGGGGGGCCAGAAGAGACCCAGTACTTC. Amino acid sequence: CASSRGGPEETQYF.

This chain links TRBV6-5 with TRBJ2-1; D unresolved. CDR3 length: 14 amino acids. Trimming took off 7 bases at V and 1 base at J, with 11 bases between the two ends. Germline CDR1 reads MNHEY; CDR2 reads SVGAGI. The CDR3 DNA sequence: TGTGCCAGCACTCCGCAGGTATCCTACAATGAGCAGTTCTTC. Translation: CASTPQVSYNEQFF.

V and J are TRBV19 and TRBJ2-1, with TRBD1 identical over 9 bases. This CDR3 spans 15 amino acids. The V gene end was trimmed by 5 bases and the J gene end by 4 bases; junction bases not matched to a gene: 6. Germline CDR1 and CDR2: LNHDA and SQIVND (reference sequence). The chain's CDR3 is CASSAHRGLYNEQFF. As DNA, the CDR3 is TGTGCCAGTAGTGCTCACAGGGGGCTATACAATGAGCAGTTCTTC.